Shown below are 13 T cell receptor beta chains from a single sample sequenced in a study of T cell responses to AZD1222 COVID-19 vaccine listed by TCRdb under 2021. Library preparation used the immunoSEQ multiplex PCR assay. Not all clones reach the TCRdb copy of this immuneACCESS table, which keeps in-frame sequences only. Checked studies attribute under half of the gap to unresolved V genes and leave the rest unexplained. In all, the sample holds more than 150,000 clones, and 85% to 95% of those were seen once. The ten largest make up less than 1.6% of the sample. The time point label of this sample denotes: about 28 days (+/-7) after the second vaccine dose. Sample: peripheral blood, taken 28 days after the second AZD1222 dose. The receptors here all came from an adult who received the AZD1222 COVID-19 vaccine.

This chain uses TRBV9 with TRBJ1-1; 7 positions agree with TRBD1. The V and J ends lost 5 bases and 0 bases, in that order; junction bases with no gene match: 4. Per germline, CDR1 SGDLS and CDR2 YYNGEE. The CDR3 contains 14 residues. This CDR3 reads CASSTGDMNTEAFF. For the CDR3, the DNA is TGTGCCAGCAGTACAGGGGACATGAACACTGAAGCTTTCTTT.

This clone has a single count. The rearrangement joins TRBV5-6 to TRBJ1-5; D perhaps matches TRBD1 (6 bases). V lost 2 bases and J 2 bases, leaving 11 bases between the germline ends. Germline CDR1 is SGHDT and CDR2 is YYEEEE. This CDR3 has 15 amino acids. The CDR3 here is CASSFWTERNQPQHF. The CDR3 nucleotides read TGTGCCAGCAGCTTCTGGACAGAACGCAATCAGCCCCAGCATTTT.

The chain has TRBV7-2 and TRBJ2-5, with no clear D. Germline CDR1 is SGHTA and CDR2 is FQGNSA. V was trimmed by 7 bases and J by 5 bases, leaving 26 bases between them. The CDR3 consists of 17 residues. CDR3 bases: TGTGCCAGCACCCCTCCTTACGGCTACCCAAAGAGCGAGACCCAGTACTTC. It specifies CASTPPYGYPKSETQYF. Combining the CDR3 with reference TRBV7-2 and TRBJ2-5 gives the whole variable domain GAGVSQSPSNKVTEKGKDVELRCDPISGHTALYWYRQSLGQGLEFLIYFQGNSAPDKSGLPSDRFSAERTGGSVSTLTIQRTQQEDSAVYLCASTPPYGYPKSETQYFGPGTRLLVL.

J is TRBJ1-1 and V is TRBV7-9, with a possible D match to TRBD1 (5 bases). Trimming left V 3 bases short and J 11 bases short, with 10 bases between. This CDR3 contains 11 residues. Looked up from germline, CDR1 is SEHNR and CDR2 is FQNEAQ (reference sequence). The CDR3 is CASSLGLRAFF. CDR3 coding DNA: TGTGCCAGCAGCTTGGGACTTCGGGCTTTCTTT. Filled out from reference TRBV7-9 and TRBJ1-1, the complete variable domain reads DTGVSQNPRHKITKRGQNVTFRCDPISEHNRLYWYRQTLGQGPEFLTYFQNEAQLEKSRLLSDRFSAERPKGSFSTLEIQRTEQGDSAMYLCASSLGLRAFFGQGTRLTVV.

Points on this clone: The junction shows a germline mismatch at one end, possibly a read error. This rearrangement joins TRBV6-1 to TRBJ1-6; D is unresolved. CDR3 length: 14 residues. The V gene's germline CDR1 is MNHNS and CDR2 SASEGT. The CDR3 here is CASTEGGYNSPLHF. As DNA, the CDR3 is TGTGCCAGCACTGAAGGCGGCTATAATTCACCCCTCCACTTT.

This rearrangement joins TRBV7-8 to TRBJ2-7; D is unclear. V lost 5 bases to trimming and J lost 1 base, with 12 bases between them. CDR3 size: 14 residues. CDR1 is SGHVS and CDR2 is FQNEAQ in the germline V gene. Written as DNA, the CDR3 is TGTGCCAGCAGCGGGTCGCTAACATCCTACGAGCAGTACTTC. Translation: CASSGSLTSYEQYF. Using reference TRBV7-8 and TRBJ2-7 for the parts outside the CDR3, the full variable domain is GAGVSQSPRYKVAKRGQDVALRCDPISGHVSLFWYQQALGQGPEFLTYFQNEAQLDKSGLPSDRFFAERPEGSVSTLKIQRTQQEDSAVYLCASSGSLTSYEQYFGPGTRLTVT.

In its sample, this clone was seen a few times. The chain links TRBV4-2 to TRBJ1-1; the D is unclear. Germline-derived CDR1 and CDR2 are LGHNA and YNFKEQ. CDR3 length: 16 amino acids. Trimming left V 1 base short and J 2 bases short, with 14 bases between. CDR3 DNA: TGTGCCAGCAGCCAAGGCGTCGTGACAACTAACACTGAAGCTTTCTTT. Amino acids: CASSQGVVTTNTEAFF.

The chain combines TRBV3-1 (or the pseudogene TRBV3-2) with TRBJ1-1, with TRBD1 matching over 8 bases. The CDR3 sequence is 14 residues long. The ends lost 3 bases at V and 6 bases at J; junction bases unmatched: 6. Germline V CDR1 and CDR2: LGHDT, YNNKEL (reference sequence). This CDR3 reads CASSQDRAVPEAFF. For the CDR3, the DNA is TGTGCCAGCAGCCAGGACAGGGCAGTCCCTGAAGCTTTCTTT.

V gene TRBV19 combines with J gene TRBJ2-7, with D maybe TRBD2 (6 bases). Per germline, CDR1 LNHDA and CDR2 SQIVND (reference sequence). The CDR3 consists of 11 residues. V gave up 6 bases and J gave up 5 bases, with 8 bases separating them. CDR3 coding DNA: TGTGCCAGTAGCGGGACTCACGAGCAGTACTTC. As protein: CASSGTHEQYF. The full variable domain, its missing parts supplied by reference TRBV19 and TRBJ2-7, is DGGITQSPKYLFRKEGQNVTLSCEQNLNHDAMYWYRQDPGQGLRLIYYSQIVNDFQKGDIAEGYSVSREKKESFPLTVTSAQKNPTAFYLCASSGTHEQYFGPGTRLTVT.

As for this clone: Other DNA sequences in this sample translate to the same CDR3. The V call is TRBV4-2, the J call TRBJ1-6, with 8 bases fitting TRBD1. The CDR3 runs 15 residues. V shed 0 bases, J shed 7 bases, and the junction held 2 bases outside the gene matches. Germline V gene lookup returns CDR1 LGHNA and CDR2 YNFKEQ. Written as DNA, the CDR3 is TGTGCCAGCAGCCAAGATGACAGGGGAAATTCACCCCTCCACTTT. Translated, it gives CASSQDDRGNSPLHF.

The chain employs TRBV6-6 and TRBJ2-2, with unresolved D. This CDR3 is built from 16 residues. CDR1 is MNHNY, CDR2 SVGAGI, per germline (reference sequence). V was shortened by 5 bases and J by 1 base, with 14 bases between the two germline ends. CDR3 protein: CASSTPQRENTGELFF. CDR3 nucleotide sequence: TGTGCCAGCAGTACCCCACAGCGAGAGAACACCGGGGAGCTGTTTTTT.

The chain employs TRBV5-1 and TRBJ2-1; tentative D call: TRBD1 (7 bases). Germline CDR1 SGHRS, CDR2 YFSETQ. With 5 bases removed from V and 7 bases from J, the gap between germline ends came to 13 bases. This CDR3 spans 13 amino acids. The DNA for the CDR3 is TGCGCCAGCAGGGGCGGGACAGAGAATGAGCAGTTCTTC. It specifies CASRGGTENEQFF. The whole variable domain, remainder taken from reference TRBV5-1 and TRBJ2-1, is KAGVTQTPRYLIKTRGQQVTLSCSPISGHRSVSWYQQTPGQGLQFLFEYFSETQRNKGNFPGRFSGRQFSNSRSEMNVSTLELGDSALYLCASRGGTENEQFFGPGTRLTVL.

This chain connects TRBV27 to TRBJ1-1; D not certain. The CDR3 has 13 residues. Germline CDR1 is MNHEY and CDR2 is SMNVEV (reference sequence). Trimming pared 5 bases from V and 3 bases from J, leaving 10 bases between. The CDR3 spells CASSATRYTEAFF. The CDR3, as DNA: TGTGCCAGCAGTGCCACTCGGTACACTGAAGCTTTCTTT.